The rows below give T cell receptor beta chains drawn from one sample of a study of blood T cell repertoires in COVID-19. Clones were sequenced by immunoSEQ multiplex PCR, and TCRdb holds only the in-frame ones, with some missing. This table holds about 64,000 clones, 80% to 85% found once. Sequencing was done on a sample of peripheral blood. The receptors here all came from a human donor in a cohort sampled during active COVID-19. Each CDR3 is given with its conserved first and last residue. Clone size is not always given. Where it is, it says once, few, many or a class for expanded clones.

TRBV6-5,-,TRBJ2-1,CASRPSGGIYNEQFF
TRBV19,-,TRBJ1-4,CASSIGGDGKLFF
TRBV3-1/TRBV3-2,once,TRBJ1-6,CASSQGGGRPSNGSPLHF
TRBV19,-,TRBJ1-1,CASTMGGVGNSEAFF
TRBV19,once,TRBJ2-2,CASSISQDTGELFF
TRBV6-6,-,TRBJ1-1,CASSHPGGGAEAFF
TRBV18,-,TRBJ1-3,CASSPGQGSGNTIYF
TRBV5-1,-,TRBJ2-2,CASSPAQGASTGELFF
TRBV7-9,-,TRBJ1-3,CASSSGQGAGNTIYF
TRBV5-6,-,TRBJ2-3,CASSLGLAGGLSTDTQYF
TRBV5-1,-,TRBJ1-1,CASSLQGNTEAFF
TRBV10-2,-,TRBJ2-1,CASRGLSGGGDEQFF
TRBV5-4,few,TRBJ1-5,CASSLDRGRHQPQHF
TRBV28,-,TRBJ1-4,CASSFRGRDEKLFF
TRBV6-5,once,TRBJ1-2,CASSRQGNNYGYTF
TRBV6-1,-,TRBJ1-3,CASSDRTGAGNTIYF
TRBV29-1,-,TRBJ1-1,CSVDDRVGNTEAFF
TRBV6-1,-,TRBJ1-2,CASSDRGRGNYGYTF
TRBV5-1,-,TRBJ2-1,CASSSGLANEQFF
TRBV7-6,-,TRBJ2-1,CASSLRLAGVGEQFF
TRBV6-5,-,TRBJ2-3,CASRTDYRSADTQYF
TRBV7-2,-,TRBJ2-5,CASSLDTSGAETQYF
TRBV4-2,-,TRBJ2-1,CASSQGLTGTGGFF
TRBV2,-,TRBJ2-4,CASSVGGGENIQYF
TRBV5-1,-,TRBJ2-1,CAVGTSWGEQFF
TRBV7-2,-,TRBJ1-5,CASSLASGRQPQHF
TRBV2,-,TRBJ1-2,CASRPATTGSYGYTF
TRBV15,-,TRBJ1-2,CATSRNSGTGGGYTF
TRBV2,-,TRBJ2-3,CASIGLAASTDTQYF
TRBV6-6,-,TRBJ1-5,CASSSGAGENQPQHF
TRBV3-1/TRBV3-2,-,TRBJ2-7,CASSPSFEGGEQYF
TRBV25-1,many,TRBJ2-7,CASSCAGQGLCEQYF
TRBV10-3,few,TRBJ2-7,CAISEDRGYEQYF
TRBV19,-,TRBJ1-1,CASSISLRDLGVPTEAFF
TRBV3-1/TRBV3-2,-,TRBJ1-2,CASSSQYGYTF
TRBV7-9,-,TRBJ2-2,CASSSQRQSNTGELFF
TRBV7-9,few,TRBJ2-2,CASSFEQTNTGELFF
TRBV18,-,TRBJ1-1,CASSPRAGLGNEAFF
TRBV7-2,-,TRBJ1-4,CASSLASGQGAGKLFF
TRBV5-6,-,TRBJ2-3,CASSPPTGGLDTQYF
TRBV6-5,-,TRBJ1-2,CASSYLTGAFNYGYTF
TRBV9,-,TRBJ2-3,CASSIGTSYTDTQYF
TRBV7-8,-,TRBJ1-5,CASSPPSNQPQHF
TRBV3-1/TRBV3-2,-,TRBJ2-5,CASSRTSGGLWETQYF
TRBV12-5,-,TRBJ2-2,CASGLGGPTGELFF
TRBV10-3,-,TRBJ2-1,CAISESALAGESSYNEQFF
TRBV11-3,-,TRBJ2-7,CASSSRDRAYEQYF